One sample yielded the 6 T cell receptor beta chains listed below, sequenced in a study of molecular identifiers for immune sequencing clone quantification. TCRdb redid the calling of the PCR reads with MiXCR, one entry per CDR3 protein. The table shows some 35,000 distinct CDR3 sequences, with about 18% occurring only once. The specimen sequenced was naive CD8+ T cells from blood, with Jurkat cell RNA spiked in. Subset noted: FACS-sorted CD8+CD4-CCR7+CD45RA+ naive T cells. All receptors derive from a human donor in good health. Some libraries in this study had Jurkat cell RNA spiked in.

Ten or more counts support this clonotype. The rearrangement joins TRBV11-2 to TRBJ1-4; weak D call: TRBD1 (5 bases). V gave up 7 bases and J gave up 4 bases, with 7 bases separating them. The germline gives CDR1 SGHAT, CDR2 FQNNGV. The CDR3 consists of 12 residues. CDR3 bases: TGTGCCAGCACGGGGGTTAATGAAAAACTGTTTTTT. It encodes CASTGVNEKLFF.

This clonotype was found many times. The rearrangement uses TRBV4-3 and TRBJ2-7; weak D call: TRBD1 (6 bases). Germline lookup yields CDR1 LGHNA and CDR2 YSLEER. The CDR3 is 14 amino acids. The germline V and J ends were trimmed by 3 bases and 3 bases, with 12 bases remaining between them. CDR3 in DNA: TGCGCCAGCAGCCAGACGGGACATAGCTACGAGCAGTACTTC. Its protein product is CASSQTGHSYEQYF.

In this sample, this clonotype turned up many times. This sequence joins TRBV20-1 and TRBJ2-7; a possible D gene is TRBD1 (5 bases). Per the germline V gene, CDR1 is DFQATT and CDR2 is SNEGSKA (reference sequence). V was clipped by 4 bases and J by 0 bases, with 7 bases between them. This CDR3 contains 12 residues. DNA of the CDR3: TGCAGTGCTAACCAGGGCTCCTACGAGCAGTACTTC. It is translated as CSANQGSYEQYF.

There are many counts of this clonotype. The chain couples TRBV5-4 to TRBJ2-7, with TRBD1 matching 10 bases. Germline CDR1 reads SGHNT; CDR2 reads YYREEE (reference sequence). Unmatched junction bases numbered 10, after V lost 1 base and J lost 6 bases. The CDR3 covers 16 residues. In DNA, the CDR3 is TGTGCCAGCAGCTTGCCCAAGGGGACAGGGGATGCCGAGCAGTACTTC. As protein: CASSLPKGTGDAEQYF.

J is TRBJ2-3 and V is TRBV19; either TRBD1 or TRBD2 may fit D (6 bases each). The CDR3 length is 15 residues. Germline V gene data show CDR1 as LNHDA and CDR2 as SQIVND (reference sequence). The V end lost 5 bases, the J end lost 10 bases, and 22 bases lay between the germline ends. The CDR3 region has the DNA TGTGCCAGTAGTCGTTCCGGGGGTAAGGGGGACGCGCAGTATTTT. Its translation: CASSRSGGKGDAQYF.

At least ten counts were recorded for this clonotype. The chain employs TRBV29-1 and TRBJ2-1; D may correspond to TRBD1 or TRBD2 (5 bases each). This CDR3 has 15 amino acids. Deletions cut 1 base from V and 9 bases from J, with 19 bases between. The germline V gene has CDR1 SQVTM and CDR2 ANQGSEA. The CDR3 DNA reads TGCAGCGTTGAAGGGGGGACGGCCCGAGGAGGTGAGCAGTTCTTC. It translates to CSVEGGTARGGEQFF.